The clone carrying this T cell receptor beta chain was seen a handful of times. TCRdb recomputed calls from the 5' RACE reads with MiXCR, one row per CDR3 protein. The sample includes over 50,000 distinct CDR3 sequences, roughly 12% of them seen just once. This CDR3 spans 14 amino acids. V shed 5 bases, J shed 7 bases, and the junction held 6 bases outside the gene matches. Germline CDR1 and CDR2: SGHTA and FQGNSA. These data come from a study of early T cells in non-severe SARS-CoV-2 infection. What was sequenced was whole blood. The origin of this receptor is an adult who was a healthcare worker with PCR-confirmed SARS-CoV-2 infection or an uninfected control (not recorded which). This rearrangement joins TRBV7-2 to TRBJ2-3, with 10 nucleotides matching TRBD1. CDR3 DNA sequence: TGTGCCAGCAGCGTGACAGGGGGCTGGTATACGCAGTATTTT. As protein: CASSVTGGWYTQYF. The full variable domain, rest sourced from reference TRBV7-2 and TRBJ2-3, is GAGVSQSPSNKVTEKGKDVELRCDPISGHTALYWYRQSLGQGLEFLIYFQGNSAPDKSGLPSDRFSAERTGGSVSTLTIQRTQQEDSAVYLCASSVTGGWYTQYFGPGTRLTVL.